This is a list of T cell receptor beta chains from one sample in a study of blood T cell repertoires in COVID-19. Sequencing was performed with immunoSEQ multiplex PCR; in TCRdb, only in-frame clones are kept and a portion is missing. The sample carries around 150,000 clones, approximately 83% recorded once. The sample consisted of PBMCs or T cells enriched from blood (not recorded which). All receptors come from a woman in her sixties who had recovered from COVID-19. Each CDR3 is given with its conserved first and last residue. A D gene is named only where the DNA matches it firmly. For some rows the clone size is stated as once, few or many, or as a class when expanded; others skip it.

NA,18,TRBJ1-1,NA,TRBV5-4,CASSLLQGWGEVNTEAFF,TGTGCCAGCAGCTTGCTCCAGGGGTGGGGTGAAGTGAACACTGAAGCTTTCTTT
NA,14,TRBJ2-7,NA,TRBV28,CASIPAGSAYEQYF,TGTGCCAGCATTCCGGCAGGGTCGGCCTACGAGCAGTACTTC
once,18,TRBJ2-5,TRBD1,TRBV5-4,CASSLAGTGIGGQETQYF,TGTGCCAGCAGCTTGGCCGGGACAGGGATAGGGGGCCAAGAGACCCAGTACTTC
NA,11,TRBJ1-1,NA,TRBV12-3/TRBV12-4,CASSVETEAFF,TGTGCCAGCAGTGTGGAGACTGAAGCTTTCTTT
NA,13,TRBJ1-3,TRBD1,TRBV2,CASSRTGGHTIYF,TGTGCCAGCTCCCGGACAGGGGGCCACACCATATATTTT
NA,13,TRBJ2-5,TRBD2,TRBV5-1,CASSPGGGETQYF,TGCGCCAGCAGCCCCGGGGGGGGAGAGACCCAGTACTTC
NA,13,TRBJ1-2,NA,TRBV19,CASSYRANYGYTF,TGTGCCAGTAGCTACAGGGCTAACTATGGCTACACCTTC
NA,16,TRBJ1-6,TRBD1,TRBV28,CASTDGTELTNSPLHF,TGTGCCAGCACCGACGGGACAGAGCTAACAAATTCACCCCTCCACTTT
NA,14,TRBJ2-1,TRBD1,TRBV16,CASSPRRQGSEQFF,TGTGCCAGCAGCCCTCGTAGACAGGGGAGTGAGCAGTTCTTC
NA,16,TRBJ2-2,NA,TRBV4-1,CASSQVAAANTGELFF,TGCGCCAGCAGCCAAGTTGCGGCTGCGAACACCGGGGAGCTGTTTTTT
NA,14,TRBJ2-5,TRBD1,TRBV9,CASSPRGYQETQYF,TGTGCCAGCAGCCCCAGGGGGTACCAAGAGACCCAGTACTTC
NA,12,TRBJ1-2,NA,TRBV28,CASSYREYGYTF,TGTGCCAGCAGTTATAGGGAGTATGGCTACACCTTC
few,15,TRBJ1-1,NA,TRBV6-5,CASIPDPSAFSEAFF,TGTGCCAGCATCCCCGATCCAAGCGCCTTCAGTGAAGCTTTCTTT
NA,15,TRBJ2-2,NA,TRBV4-1,CASSREIRVAGELFF,TGCGCCAGCAGCCGGGAGATAAGGGTTGCCGGGGAGCTGTTTTTT
NA,15,TRBJ2-1,NA,TRBV2,CASSRSGEAYNEQFF,TGTGCCAGCAGTAGGAGCGGAGAAGCCTACAATGAGCAGTTCTTC
NA,15,TRBJ1-1,TRBD1,TRBV9,CASSPSGTGGSEAFF,TGTGCCAGCAGTCCCTCGGGGACAGGGGGGTCTGAAGCTTTCTTT
NA,11,TRBJ1-1,NA,TRBV7-3,CASSAWGGAFF,TGTGCCAGCAGCGCCTGGGGGGGAGCTTTCTTT
NA,13,TRBJ1-1,NA,TRBV12-3/TRBV12-4,CASSLDRETEAFF,TGTGCCAGCAGTTTAGATCGGGAAACTGAAGCTTTCTTT
NA,19,TRBJ2-5,TRBD1,TRBV5-1,CASSLVVRDRGRLRETQYF,TGCGCCAGCAGCTTGGTTGTGCGGGACAGGGGGCGCTTAAGAGAGACCCAGTACTTC
NA,16,TRBJ2-1,TRBD2,TRBV4-1,CASSRKRAGGYNEQFF,TGCGCCAGCAGCCGAAAGCGGGCGGGAGGGTACAATGAGCAGTTCTTC
NA,16,TRBJ2-1,NA,TRBV5-1,CASTTMAGGSYNEQFF,TGCGCCAGCACGACGATGGCGGGTGGCTCCTACAATGAGCAGTTCTTC
NA,15,TRBJ2-6,TRBD2,TRBV30,CAWNGGYSGANVLTF,TGTGCCTGGAACGGGGGGTACTCTGGGGCCAACGTCCTGACTTTC
NA,13,TRBJ1-6,NA,TRBV19,CASSIPGMSPLHF,TGTGCCAGTAGTATACCCGGGATGTCACCCCTCCACTTT
NA,14,TRBJ2-1,TRBD2,TRBV18,CASSRPAGDNEQFF,TGTGCCAGCTCACGTCCCGCGGGGGACAATGAGCAGTTCTTC
once,14,TRBJ2-1,TRBD2,TRBV5-1,CASSSGLAEAKQFF,TGCGCCAGCAGCTCGGGACTAGCGGAAGCAAAGCAGTTCTTC
NA,16,TRBJ1-2,NA,TRBV28,CATLLGVGGRAYGYTF,TGTGCCACCCTCCTTGGGGTGGGGGGGCGCGCCTATGGCTACACCTTC
NA,14,TRBJ1-2,TRBD1,TRBV7-9,CASRRTGGDYGYTF,TGTGCCAGCAGGCGGACAGGTGGAGACTATGGCTACACCTTC
few,15,TRBJ2-7,NA,TRBV3-1/TRBV3-2,CASSQDPGFSYEQYF,TGTGCCAGCAGCCAAGATCCAGGGTTCTCCTACGAGCAGTACTTC
NA,16,TRBJ2-1,TRBD2,TRBV15,CATSRVAGGPLNEQFF,TGTGCCACCAGCAGAGTAGCGGGGGGCCCTCTAAATGAGCAGTTCTTC
NA,12,TRBJ1-1,NA,TRBV29-1,CSVGTFDTEAFF,TGCAGCGTTGGGACTTTTGACACTGAAGCTTTCTTT
NA,14,TRBJ1-6,NA,TRBV12-5,CASGLDTLRSPLHF,TGTGCTAGTGGTTTGGACACGCTGCGGTCACCCCTCCACTTT
NA,14,TRBJ1-1,NA,TRBV5-1,CASSPGLPDTEAFF,TGCGCCAGCAGCCCGGGACTGCCTGACACTGAAGCTTTCTTT
few,12,TRBJ1-2,TRBD1,TRBV5-1,CASSLEQGAYTF,TGCGCCAGCAGCTTGGAACAGGGGGCCTACACCTTC
NA,13,TRBJ1-2,NA,TRBV5-1,CASSPTGLYGYTF,TGCGCCAGCAGCCCGACAGGACTCTATGGCTACACCTTC
NA,14,TRBJ2-5,NA,TRBV7-9,CASRHTGVQETQYF,TGTGCCAGCAGGCACACCGGGGTTCAAGAGACCCAGTACTTC
NA,15,TRBJ2-7,NA,TRBV6-5,CASRALEGGGLEQYF,TGTGCCAGCAGGGCTCTGGAGGGAGGAGGCCTCGAGCAGTACTTC
NA,13,TRBJ2-5,NA,TRBV6-5,CASTPLGEETQYF,TGTGCCAGCACTCCTCTGGGCGAAGAGACCCAGTACTTC
once,14,TRBJ1-6,TRBD1,TRBV11-3,CASSSTGKGSPLHF,TGTGCCAGCAGCTCGACAGGGAAGGGGTCACCCCTCCACTTT
NA,14,TRBJ2-5,TRBD1,TRBV30,CAWNRDRTQETQYF,TGTGCCTGGAACCGGGACAGGACCCAAGAGACCCAGTACTTC
NA,16,TRBJ2-3,TRBD1,TRBV6-6,CASSFGDSFYTDTQYF,TGTGCCAGCAGTTTCGGGGACAGTTTCTACACAGATACGCAGTATTTT